This TCR beta chain was recorded in a study of cytomegalovirus exposure and HLA in healthy donors (dated by TCRdb to the late 2010s). With regard to the full study: An earlier analysis of approximately 590 of the donors reported approximately 290 Gb of sequence data and 117 million unique TCR beta sequences from roughly 200 million T cells. Around 320 gigabases of sequencing data and 80 million or so unique TCR sequences were included in an early release covering over 600 HLA-typed donors. Of the roughly 400 genotyped donors, less than 85% were placed in the genetic ancestry cluster associated with self-reported Caucasian donors. The aim of the study was to test whether cataloging public T cell receptors could identify signatures of past pathogen exposure. Using immunosequencing, the study profiled T cell repertoires from fewer than 850 subjects and related those repertoires to cytomegalovirus serostatus. Along with the roughly 610-subject first cohort, a separate validation cohort of over 90 different subjects was used. To predict cytomegalovirus infection status, the study brought together high-throughput TCR immunosequencing, statistical association of individual TCRs with disease status, and machine learning. In a later analysis, previously published TCR beta repertoires from several hundred donors were re-analyzed and high-resolution HLA genotyping was added so that TCR occurrence patterns could be studied. In the later analysis, no new phenotypic data were used to find candidate immune exposures; instead, reliance was placed on TCR beta sequences and their occurrence across donors. An earlier analysis of some 500 of the donors used high-throughput TCR beta sequencing to judge whether each TCR beta V gene segment behaved as functional or pseudogenic. Donor age, sex, ethnicity and CMV serostatus were compiled alongside the repertoire data. A later genetic analysis took genome-wide SNP genotypes for about three fifths of the roughly 700 donors and used that subset as a discovery cohort. All discovery cohort repertoires had been generated on a single sequencing platform. Class I and class II HLA loci were covered by the typing at four-digit resolution. The number of typed donors differed by locus: about 620-640 for A, B, C, DRB1 and DQB1; approximately 530 for DQA1; 606 for DPA1; and around 470 for DPB1. Roughly five DR-DQ haplotypes were handled as single units for association and clustering, since linkage in the cohort was strong. Across approximately 400 genotyped donors of the cohort, an average of approximately 240,000 unique TCR beta nucleotide sequences per donor were sequenced, and approximately 17% of those sequences were non-productive. General conclusions and limits of the study: Broadly in line with IMGT annotations, most TCR beta V segments showed up in productive rearrangements about 90% or about 30% of the time in an earlier analysis of around 600 of the donors. A group of highly shared sequence variants was considered likely to be a technical artifact of the sequencing pipeline. A later analysis found that HLA-associated TCR beta chains were more clonally expanded and had lower generation probabilities than equally common non-associated chains. According to a later analysis, most CMV-associated TCR beta chains appeared to be HLA-restricted, and the HLA associations seemed to be driven largely by CMV exposure. A later analysis found that TCR association rates varied across HLA loci, with DRB1 alleles showing the most associated TCRs and HLA-C alleles the fewest. Because counts were too low, 15 to 20 rarely observed V segments, including chromosome 9 orphons, were left out of the earlier analysis of a few hundred of the donors. An association between a missense DCLRE1C variant and V-gene and J-gene trimming of TCR beta chains was found in a later genetic analysis and replicated in an independent cohort. Specific HLA alleles were associated with 15,000 to 20,000 TCR beta sequences at a false discovery rate of 0.05 in a later analysis. Because HLA typing was unavailable for some donors at each locus, only the typed subset was used in association tests. In a later analysis, several top co-occurrence clusters were reported to appear linked to parvovirus B19, influenza, CMV and Epstein-Barr virus. A further reported finding was that TCR beta sequences accurately predicted the HLA-A and HLA-B alleles for most subjects in the first cohort. Immune exposure information for the cohort was limited to CMV serostatus. Some IMGT-functional V segments, including TRBV6-2 and TRBV6-3, could not be told apart with the 87-base-pair reads, so those segments were excluded. Linkage disequilibrium might explain the correlated functional status among segregating V segments, but an unknown experimental factor could not be excluded. In vitro tests confirmed that a few of the cytomegalovirus-associated TCR beta chains recognize cytomegalovirus antigens. The study gave a list of around 170 TCR beta chains associated with cytomegalovirus. In this cohort, only TCR beta chains were sequenced, and detectable features were limited by the absence of alpha or paired-chain data. The presence/absence analyses assumed that sequencing depth was roughly uniform across donors, and that assumption may not be true. It was suggested by the authors that the approach could potentially be generalized to other disease states and immunological phenotypes. The classifier was reported to diagnose cytomegalovirus status with high specificity and sensitivity in both the original and validation cohorts. While some public TCRs were present in many individuals, most TCR sequences turned up only very rarely across donors. A later genetic analysis reported fewer N-insertions in productive TCRs among donors in an Asian-associated ancestry cluster than the roughly 640-donor mean. When HLA alleles, especially DR and DQ, strongly co-occurred, TCR associations were difficult to assign to individual alleles.

Reading the germline V gene gives CDR1 MGHRA and CDR2 YSYEKL. The CDR3 numbers 15 residues from cysteine through phenylalanine. The read is trimmed to its CDR3 DNA, 45 bases read in frame from base 1. Between the V and J ends, shortened by 4 bases and 2 bases respectively, the junction contains 12 bases. This clone came up once. There is no known antigen for this receptor. One base away there is no much larger clone; base qualities are not given. This specimen includes other DNA sequences encoding the same CDR3. Library preparation used the immunoSEQ multiplex PCR assay. For the multiplex PCR, a mixture combining 60 forward primers for TCR Vbeta segments and 13 reverse primers for TCR Jbeta segments was used. The CDR3 region of rearranged TCR beta genes was amplified from genomic DNA with a multiplex PCR assay. On the Illumina HiSeq System, the amplified TCR beta libraries were sequenced as 87-base-pair reads. The original methods were these. Across the 700 or so repertoires, a later analysis counted 60 million to 90 million unique TCR beta chains, around 11 million of which were shared by at least two donors. Raw reads were error-corrected and collapsed into unique sequences by a nearest-neighbor algorithm in which closely related sequences were merged to remove PCR and sequencing errors. To assign V, D and J gene segments, CDR3 sequences were aligned to IMGT reference sequences. For a sequence to be retained, a match of at least six nucleotides was required to both a V gene segment and a J gene segment. A rearrangement was called productive if the CDR3 had no stop codons and remained in frame with V and J, and every other rearrangement was called non-productive. Following IMGT convention, CDR3 was defined as the stretch from the second conserved V-encoded cysteine to the conserved J-encoded phenylalanine. In an earlier analysis of 587 of the donors, sequences lacking an unambiguous match to a single V gene segment were excluded. An earlier analysis of several hundred of the donors classified V segments as functional when productive rearrangements were above 56.7% and as segregating when the standard deviation between donors was above 5%. A statistical classification framework was developed to diagnose cytomegalovirus status using the catalog of TCR beta chain sequences. V and J gene assignment, in a later analysis, came from comparing TCR nucleotide sequences with IMGT/GENE-DB human TR gene sequences. A later analysis assigned CDR3 sequences and most-parsimonious VDJ recombination scenarios with the TCRdist pipeline. In a later analysis, each TCR beta chain was defined by its CDR3 amino acid sequence together with its V-gene family, and reads without a unique V-gene family were excluded. In a later analysis, nearly 600 highly shared, low-generation-probability nucleotide sequences were removed to address suspected cross-contamination and a sequencing artifact. For each public chain, a later analysis derived a clonal expansion index from normalized ranks of inferred template counts within each repertoire. Generation probabilities in a later analysis came from a VDJ recombination model fitted to out-of-frame rearrangements, and those results were checked against IGoR. In a later analysis, TCR-TCR, TCR-HLA and TCR-CMV co-occurrence was scored with hypergeometric tests, and a repertoire-size bias correction was applied to TCR pairs. False discovery rates were estimated in a later analysis by permuting HLA or CMV assignments 20 times. In a later analysis, co-occurring TCRs were grouped using DBSCAN, and TCRdist sequence similarity was added for clustering within HLA-allele-positive subsets. Co-occurrence clustering excluded repertoires with fewer than 30,000 or more than 120,000 public chains, plus five with anomalous nucleotide sharing. TCRdb re-hosts the immuneACCESS table, in-frame sequences only. Its copies lack some clones; in the studies checked, an unresolved V gene accounts for under half of them, and the cause for the rest is not known. The V and J calls and the clone size are those of that table, but D and trimming were determined from the DNA. The sample table contains over 150,000 clones; only one count was recorded for approximately 78% of them. Clones ranked in the top ten supply 1.5% to 2% of the sample.

The cohort consisted of 600 or so healthy bone marrow donors. Cohort members were all nominally healthy when sampled, although unrecorded immune exposures were likely present. The donor tested CMV seronegative and was one of the 352 seronegative cohort members. A peripheral blood sample was collected from each donor, and TCR beta sequencing was performed on peripheral blood mononuclear cells. Genomic DNA was extracted from the blood cell samples with the Qiagen DNeasy Blood Extraction Kit. The sequence came from a woman aged 18-29 years in good health and CMV-seronegative. The sequenced material came from PBMCs. The chain couples TRBV4-1 to TRBJ1-3; the D gene assignment is ambiguous. The CDR3 protein sequence reads: CASSLEGGTGNTIYF. The DNA reads as follows: TGCGCCAGCAGCCTCGAAGGAGGGACTGGAAACACCATATATTTT.